Listed below are T cell receptor beta chains from one sample, sequenced in a study of response to subunit inactivated influenza vaccine. MiXCR, run by TCRdb on the RT-PCR reads, gives a single entry per CDR3 protein. The sample lists 450,000 to 700,000 distinct CDR3 sequences, 13% to 15% occurring once. The sequenced sample was PBMCs from blood, obtained 12 days after vaccination. These receptors all come from a man aged 50 to 60 who received an inactivated influenza vaccine. Both conserved end residues are part of each CDR3. Each record gives: CDR3 protein, CDR3 DNA, J gene, clone size, V gene, D gene. A D gene is named only where the DNA matches it firmly. Clone size is stated in some rows and not others, as once, few, many or a class when expanded.

CASTDWRNPYNSPLHF | TGTGCCAGCACCGACTGGCGTAACCCCTATAATTCACCCCTCCACTTT | TRBJ1-6 | few | TRBV6-1 | .
CSVEDWSGGTYEQYF | TGCAGCGTTGAAGATTGGTCAGGGGGTACTTACGAGCAGTACTTC | TRBJ2-7 | many | TRBV29-1 | TRBD1
CASSLGILNRETQYF | TGCGCCAGCAGCTTAGGTATTCTAAATAGAGAGACCCAGTACTTC | TRBJ2-5 | . | TRBV5-1 | .
CASSSDRGKSTGANVLTF | TGTGCCAGCAGTTCGGACAGGGGTAAATCGACTGGGGCCAACGTCCTGACTTTC | TRBJ2-6 | few | TRBV6-2/TRBV6-3 | TRBD1
CASSSATVGEKLFF | TGCGCCAGCAGCTCGGCGACAGTTGGAGAAAAACTGTTTTTT | TRBJ1-4 | . | TRBV5-1 | .
CASSLVFRGRGNTIYF | TGTGCCAGCAGCTTAGTTTTTCGGGGTCGTGGAAACACCATATATTTT | TRBJ1-3 | many | TRBV7-2 | .
CASSLDRKIAGQNKETQYF | TGTGCCAGCAGCTTAGATCGGAAAATAGCGGGACAGAATAAAGAGACCCAGTACTTC | TRBJ2-5 | many | TRBV11-2 | .
CATSPSRRTGNNEQFF | TGTGCCACCAGCCCGAGCAGGAGGACAGGGAACAATGAGCAGTTCTTC | TRBJ2-1 | . | TRBV15 | TRBD1
CASSQDRAGGGYTF | TGTGCCAGCAGCCAAGACAGGGCAGGCGGTGGCTACACCTTC | TRBJ1-2 | many | TRBV4-2 | .
CASSLVAQGAGEQYF | TGCGCCAGCAGCTTGGTGGCCCAGGGGGCCGGCGAGCAGTACTTC | TRBJ2-7 | few | TRBV5-1 | TRBD1
CASSLARLVERTSYNEQFF | TGTGCCAGCAGCTTAGCGCGTTTGGTAGAGCGGACCTCCTACAATGAGCAGTTCTTC | TRBJ2-1 | . | TRBV7-2 | .
CASSFGRDRGLDEQFF | TGCGCCAGCAGTTTTGGAAGGGACAGGGGGCTCGATGAGCAGTTCTTC | TRBJ2-1 | many | TRBV5-1 | TRBD1
CASNRQGLDTQYF | TGTGCCAGCAACCGCCAGGGTTTAGATACGCAGTATTTT | TRBJ2-3 | . | TRBV9 | .
CSAPYPGYNEQFF | TGCAGTGCCCCATACCCGGGCTACAATGAGCAGTTCTTC | TRBJ2-1 | . | TRBV20-1 | .
CASSLGDENEQFF | TGTGCCAGCAGCTTAGGGGATGAAAATGAGCAGTTCTTC | TRBJ2-1 | . | TRBV7-8 | .
CASHTGGSYNEQFF | TGCGCCAGCCACACAGGGGGCTCCTACAATGAGCAGTTCTTC | TRBJ2-1 | . | TRBV5-1 | TRBD1
CATTDSGRTTDTQYF | TGTGCCACCACGGATAGCGGGAGGACCACAGATACGCAGTATTTT | TRBJ2-3 | . | TRBV7-9 | TRBD2
CATSREAGGDNEQFF | TGTGCCACCAGCAGAGAGGCCGGGGGGGACAATGAGCAGTTCTTC | TRBJ2-1 | few | TRBV15 | TRBD2
CASRLGQVSYNEQFF | TGTGCCAGCAGACTGGGACAGGTCTCCTACAATGAGCAGTTCTTC | TRBJ2-1 | . | TRBV12-3/TRBV12-4 | TRBD1
CASSPIQGTYEQYF | TGTGCCAGCTCACCGATACAGGGGACCTACGAGCAGTACTTC | TRBJ2-7 | . | TRBV18 | TRBD1
CASSHSAPGYNEQFF | TGCGCCAGCAGCCACAGCGCCCCGGGGTACAATGAGCAGTTCTTC | TRBJ2-1 | . | TRBV5-1 | .
CASSREVSSEQYF | TGTGCCAGCAGCCGAGAAGTGAGCAGCGAGCAGTACTTC | TRBJ2-7 | . | TRBV11-2 | .
CASSLTDRSNGYTF | TGTGCCAGCAGCTTGACGGACAGGAGTAATGGCTACACCTTC | TRBJ1-2 | . | TRBV7-2 | TRBD1
CASSIGRNTEAFF | TGTGCCAGTAGTATAGGAAGGAACACTGAAGCTTTCTTT | TRBJ1-1 | many | TRBV19 | .
CASTYSLNEQFF | TGTGCCAGCACCTACAGTCTCAATGAGCAGTTCTTC | TRBJ2-1 | once | TRBV7-9 | .
CASSETWGKNIQYF | TGTGCCAGCAGCGAAACTTGGGGCAAAAACATTCAGTACTTC | TRBJ2-4 | . | TRBV2 | .
CASSVEETQYF | TGTGCCAGCAGTGTAGAGGAGACCCAGTACTTC | TRBJ2-5 | many | TRBV2 | .
CATSLGTETQYF | TGTGCCACCAGCTTAGGAACGGAGACCCAGTACTTC | TRBJ2-5 | few | TRBV7-2 | .
CASSLSPGDSYEQYF | TGCGCCAGCAGCTTGAGCCCCGGTGACTCCTACGAGCAGTACTTC | TRBJ2-7 | . | TRBV5-1 | .
CASQGQLIWNTEAFF | TGTGCCAGCCAAGGACAGCTGATTTGGAACACTGAAGCTTTCTTT | TRBJ1-1 | few | TRBV6-1 | .
CASSPPAGGNEQFF | TGTGCCAGCAGTCCGCCAGCGGGAGGTAATGAGCAGTTCTTC | TRBJ2-1 | . | TRBV27 | TRBD2
CASSQDLAANQETQYF | TGTGCCAGCAGCCAAGATCTAGCGGCTAACCAAGAGACCCAGTACTTC | TRBJ2-5 | . | TRBV3-1 | TRBD2
CASSFVVREQYF | TGTGCCAGCAGCTTTGTGGTTCGCGAGCAGTACTTC | TRBJ2-7 | few | TRBV7-2 | .
CSARDREGSQETQYF | TGCAGTGCTAGAGACCGGGAGGGGAGCCAAGAGACCCAGTACTTC | TRBJ2-5 | . | TRBV20-1 | TRBD2
CASSLLAGVGGELFF | TGTGCCAGCAGCTTACTAGCGGGAGTTGGCGGGGAGCTGTTTTTT | TRBJ2-2 | few | TRBV7-9 | TRBD2
CAWSLGPRSYNEQFF | TGTGCCTGGAGCCTGGGACCTCGCTCCTACAATGAGCAGTTCTTC | TRBJ2-1 | few | TRBV30 | .
CASSYFSGGGYEQYF | TGTGCCAGCAGTTATTTTTCCGGGGGCGGCTACGAGCAGTACTTC | TRBJ2-7 | few | TRBV6-5 | .
CAAEGAVNEKLFF | TGTGCCGCAGAGGGGGCGGTTAATGAAAAACTGTTTTTT | TRBJ1-4 | few | TRBV30 | TRBD1
CATSDSSAAANIQYF | TGTGCCACCAGTGATTCGTCTGCGGCGGCAAACATTCAGTACTTC | TRBJ2-4 | few | TRBV24-1 | .
CATSRDLAGDTEAFF | TGTGCCACCAGCAGAGACCTCGCAGGGGACACTGAAGCTTTCTTT | TRBJ1-1 | many | TRBV15 | .
CASSGTEPNTGELFF | TGTGCCAGCAGTGGGACCGAGCCGAACACCGGGGAGCTGTTTTTT | TRBJ2-2 | . | TRBV12-3/TRBV12-4 | .
CASSWRDRGGLYF | TGTGCCAGCAGCTGGCGGGACCGAGGGGGCCTGTACTTC | TRBJ2-7 | . | TRBV7-9 | .
CAISEVLAGGPNNEQFF | TGTGCCATCAGTGAGGTGTTAGCGGGAGGGCCTAATAATGAGCAGTTCTTC | TRBJ2-1 | few | TRBV10-3 | TRBD2
CSARSLAGGRVHNEQFF | TGCAGTGCTAGAAGCCTAGCGGGAGGTAGGGTCCACAATGAGCAGTTCTTC | TRBJ2-1 | . | TRBV20-1 | TRBD2
CASSLAVSVTWNTEAFF | TGTGCCAGCAGCTTGGCGGTATCTGTCACCTGGAACACTGAAGCTTTCTTT | TRBJ1-1 | few | TRBV5-5 | .
CASTQGGTSGRGQETQYF | TGTGCCAGCACCCAAGGCGGGACTAGCGGGAGGGGACAAGAGACCCAGTACTTC | TRBJ2-5 | few | TRBV11-2 | TRBD2
CASSGLMGGAEQYF | TGTGCCAGCAGTGGCCTTATGGGGGGCGCGGAGCAGTACTTC | TRBJ2-7 | few | TRBV12-3/TRBV12-4 | .
CSGVDRGHTDTQYF | TGCAGCGGCGTCGACAGGGGGCACACAGATACGCAGTATTTT | TRBJ2-3 | . | TRBV29-1 | TRBD1
CATRQGDYEQYF | TGTGCCACCCGACAGGGGGACTACGAGCAGTACTTC | TRBJ2-7 | few | TRBV10-3 | TRBD1